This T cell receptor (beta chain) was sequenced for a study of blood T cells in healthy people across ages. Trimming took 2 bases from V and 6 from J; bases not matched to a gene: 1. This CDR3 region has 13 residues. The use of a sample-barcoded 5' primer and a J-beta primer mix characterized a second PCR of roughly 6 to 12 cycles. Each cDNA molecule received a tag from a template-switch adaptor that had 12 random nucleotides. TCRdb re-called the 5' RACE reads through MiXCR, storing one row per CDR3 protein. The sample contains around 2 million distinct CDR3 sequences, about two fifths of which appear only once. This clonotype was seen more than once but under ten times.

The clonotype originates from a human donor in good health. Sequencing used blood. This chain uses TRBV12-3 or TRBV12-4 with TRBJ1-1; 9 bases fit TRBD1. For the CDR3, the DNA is TGTGCCAGCAGTTTATGGGACAGGGCTGAAGCTTTCTTT. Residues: CASSLWDRAEAFF.